Presented here are 26 T cell receptor beta chains from one specimen sequenced in a study of blood T cell repertoires in COVID-19. Assay: immunoSEQ multiplex PCR; the TCRdb copy retains only in-frame clones and omits some. In the table there are approximately 170,000 clones, around four fifths of which are singletons. Sequencing input: PBMCs or T cells enriched from blood (not recorded which). These receptors originate from a woman aged 45-65 years who had recovered from COVID-19.

This clone is a singleton in its sample. The chain links TRBV28 to TRBJ1-5; 9 bases fit TRBD1. The CDR3 contains 15 residues. Germline CDR1 reads MDHEN; CDR2 reads SYDVKM. Trimming cost V 4 bases and J 7 bases; bases outside gene matches: 8. The CDR3 DNA reads as TGTGCCAGCAGTTCGGCGACAGGGGGGCGCCAGCCCCAGCATTTT. Translating gives CASSSATGGRQPQHF.

The chain has TRBV9 and TRBJ2-3; the match to TRBD2 covers 8 bases. Losses at the gene ends were 4 bases for V and 2 bases for J; bases not matched to a gene: 9. Germline-derived CDR1 and CDR2 are SGDLS and YYNGEE. This CDR3 comprises 16 residues. CDR3: CASSRSGGATTDTQYF. DNA of the CDR3: TGTGCCAGCAGCCGGTCGGGGGGGGCCACCACAGATACGCAGTATTTT.

This clone was seen only once. The J gene is TRBJ2-7, the V gene TRBV15; no firm D call. The V end was cut by 3 bases, the J end by 4 bases, with 10 bases between. CDR3 length equals 13 residues. In germline, CDR1 is LNHNV, CDR2 YYDKDF (reference sequence). The CDR3 DNA is TGTGCCACCAGCAGGGATCAACAGTACGAGCAGTACTTC. Encoded protein: CATSRDQQYEQYF.

This rearrangement joins TRBV28 to TRBJ1-2; D is possibly TRBD1 (5 bases). The germline V and J ends were trimmed by 7 bases and 4 bases, with 16 bases remaining between them. Germline-derived CDR1 and CDR2 are MDHEN and SYDVKM. The CDR3 has 14 amino acids. CDR3 nucleotide sequence: TGTGCCAGCACACCGGCGGAGACAGCCTATGGCTACACCTTC. Translation: CASTPAETAYGYTF.

In DNA form, the CDR3 reads TGTGCCAGCAGCCAGAACAGGGGGTATGAGCAGTTCTTC. Protein sequence: CASSQNRGYEQFF. The chain couples TRBV3-1 (or the pseudogene TRBV3-2) to TRBJ2-1; 8 nucleotides match TRBD1. Germline loops: CDR1 LGHDT, CDR2 YNNKEL (reference sequence). CDR3 length: 13 residues. V lost 3 bases to trimming and J lost 8 bases; unmatched junction nucleotides: 3.

The gene calls are TRBV5-4 and TRBJ2-2; 7 bases match TRBD1. Germline CDR1 SGHNT, CDR2 YYREEE (reference sequence). The CDR3 is 15 residues long. The V and J ends lost 6 bases and 1 base, in that order; junction bases with no gene match: 6. The CDR3 DNA follows: TGTGCCAGCACTGCAGGGGGAAAGAACACCGGGGAGCTGTTTTTT. It specifies CASTAGGKNTGELFF.

The chain employs TRBV19 and TRBJ2-5, with D possibly TRBD1 on 6 matching bases. V was clipped by 8 bases and J by 0 bases, with 13 bases between them. Per the germline V gene, CDR1 is LNHDA and CDR2 is SQIVND (reference sequence). CDR3 length: 14 amino acids. The CDR3 nucleotides are TGTGCCAGTTCCCAGGGGACGAACCAAGAGACCCAGTACTTC. Its protein is CASSQGTNQETQYF.

The genes are TRBV5-1 and TRBJ2-2, with a tentative D call TRBD2 (6 bases). With 4 bases removed from V and 5 bases from J, the gap between germline ends came to 12 bases. The germline V gene encodes CDR1 SGHRS and CDR2 YFSETQ. The CDR3 has 14 amino acids. CDR3 protein: CASSTTSPTGELFF. The CDR3 bases are TGCGCCAGCAGCACAACTAGCCCAACCGGGGAGCTGTTTTTT.

The chain links TRBV2 to TRBJ2-5; 10 positions agree with TRBD2. Germline loops: CDR1 SNHLY, CDR2 FYNNEI. The length of the CDR3 is 15 residues. The junction had 9 bases not matched to a gene; V was cut back by 8 bases and J by 3 bases. The CDR3 coding sequence is TGTGCCAGCGAGTGGGGTAGCGGGGGGAAAGAGACCCAGTACTTC. It specifies CASEWGSGGKETQYF.

The chain combines TRBV10-1 with TRBJ2-7, with 9 positions matching TRBD1. Germline V CDR1 and CDR2: WNHNN, SYGVQD (reference sequence). V gave up 4 bases and J gave up 3 bases; unmatched junction bases: 10. There are 16 residues in the CDR3. CDR3 DNA sequence: TGCGCCAGCAGTGGACGGATGGGACAGGGAATCTACGAGCAGTACTTC. Protein product: CASSGRMGQGIYEQYF.

V is TRBV5-8 and J is TRBJ1-5, with a possible D match to TRBD1 (5 bases). CDR1 is SGHTS, CDR2 YDEGEE, per germline. This CDR3 region has 15 residues. Trimming took off 7 bases at V and 1 base at J, with 15 bases between the two ends. The CDR3 nucleotides are TGTGCCAGCGGCGACAGTAGGGTCAGCAATCAGCCCCAGCATTTT. Amino acids: CASGDSRVSNQPQHF.

The V gene is TRBV7-2, the J gene TRBJ2-1, with D perhaps matching TRBD2 (6 bases). Germline V CDR1 and CDR2: SGHTA, FQGNSA. The CDR3 totals 14 residues. V lost 5 bases, J lost 8 bases, and 16 bases lay in between. For the CDR3, the DNA is TGTGCCAGCAGCAAGACTAGTGCGAGCGATGAGCAGTTCTTC. Its protein product is CASSKTSASDEQFF.

This chain joins TRBV10-3 and TRBJ2-1; 8 bases map to TRBD2. Germline CDR1 is ENHRY and CDR2 is SYGVKD. The junction had 7 bases not matched to a gene; V was cut back by 0 bases and J by 6 bases. CDR3 length: 16 amino acids. CDR3 nucleotides: TGTGCCATCAGTGAGTCCCCCGGGGGGGCCGTCAATGAGCAGTTCTTC. Its translation: CAISESPGGAVNEQFF.

This chain joins TRBV27 and TRBJ1-5; D gene ambiguous. CDR1 is MNHEY, CDR2 SMNVEV, per germline (reference sequence). The CDR3 runs 12 residues. V shed 6 bases and J shed 3 bases, with 6 bases lying between them. The CDR3 spells CASRRPNQPQHF. The CDR3 DNA reads TGTGCCAGCAGGCGCCCCAATCAGCCCCAGCATTTT.

This chain links TRBV12-5 with TRBJ1-1; no definite D call. Germline V gene lookup returns CDR1 LGHNT and CDR2 FRNRAP. The CDR3 contains 12 residues. V shed 5 bases and J shed 7 bases, with 11 bases lying between them. DNA for the CDR3: TGTGCTAGTGGTCCGGAGGTCGGTGAAGCTTTCTTT. Encoded protein: CASGPEVGEAFF.

This chain joins TRBV7-9 and TRBJ2-2, with TRBD1 matching over 10 bases. The trim removed 5 bases at V and 2 bases at J, leaving 5 bases unmatched. CDR3 length equals 16 residues. Looked up from germline, CDR1 is SEHNR and CDR2 is FQNEAQ (reference sequence). The CDR3 DNA reads TGTGCCAGCAGCCTACCGACAGGGGGCAACACCGGGGAGCTGTTTTTT. Translation gives CASSLPTGGNTGELFF.

The CDR3 loop reads CASILTQLNTEAFF. The CDR3 DNA reads TGTGCCAGCATCTTGACACAATTGAACACTGAAGCTTTCTTT. The gene calls are TRBV2 and TRBJ1-1; D is ambiguous. Trimming shortened V by 7 bases and J by 0 bases, and 12 bases separated the two germline ends. Germline V gene sequence: CDR1 SNHLY, CDR2 FYNNEI. The CDR3 loop spans 14 amino acids.

The CDR3 spells CASSIRVDPGNTIYF. For the CDR3, the DNA is TGTGCCAGTAGTATCAGGGTAGACCCTGGAAACACCATATATTTT. The rearrangement uses TRBV19 and TRBJ1-3, with D perhaps TRBD1 (5 bases). Germline CDR1 and CDR2: LNHDA and SQIVND (reference sequence). Trimming left V 3 bases short and J 2 bases short, with 11 bases between. The CDR3 spans 15 residues.

This clone was picked up one time. The V and J genes are TRBV7-6 and TRBJ1-2; D is perhaps TRBD1 (5 bases). Germline CDR1 is SGHVS and CDR2 is FNYEAQ. The CDR3 extends over 12 amino acids. V gave up 4 bases and J gave up 5 bases, with 8 bases separating them. In nucleotides, the CDR3 is TGTGCCAGCAGCTCAGGGACTTATGGCTACACCTTC. Translated, it gives CASSSGTYGYTF.

The chain uses TRBV20-1 and TRBJ2-7; no reliable D call. Per germline, CDR1 DFQATT and CDR2 SNEGSKA (reference sequence). The ends were cut back, 6 bases at V and 7 bases at J, with 13 bases in the middle. The CDR3 is 11 amino acids. The chain's CDR3 is CSALARNEQYF. The DNA of the CDR3 is TGCAGTGCCCTTGCTAGGAATGAGCAGTACTTC.

As regards this clone: The same CDR3 also results from other DNA sequences found in this sample. CDR3 region: CASSLGQNNSPLHF. The CDR3 DNA reads TGTGCCAGCAGCTTAGGACAGAATAATTCACCCCTCCACTTT. J is TRBJ1-6 and V is TRBV7-6, with TRBD1 as a possible D gene (5 bases). Trimming left V 1 base short and J 5 bases short, with 6 bases between. CDR3 length: 14 amino acids. In germline, CDR1 is SGHVS, CDR2 FNYEAQ.

J is TRBJ2-1 and V is TRBV5-6; possibly TRBD2 for D (5 bases). Germline CDR1 and CDR2: SGHDT and YYEEEE. V was pared by 0 bases and J by 9 bases, with 10 bases between. The CDR3 sequence is 13 residues long. CDR3: CASSLGFGGEQFF. The CDR3, as DNA: TGTGCCAGCAGCTTGGGATTTGGAGGTGAGCAGTTCTTC. Full variable domain (remainder filled in from reference TRBV5-6 and TRBJ2-1): DAGVTQSPTHLIKTRGQQVTLRCSPKSGHDTVSWYQQALGQGPQFIFQYYEEEERQRGNFPDRFSGHQFPNYSSELNVNALLLGDSALYLCASSLGFGGEQFFGPGTRLTVL.

This clone was counted a few times. This chain links TRBV5-4 with TRBJ2-7; the match to TRBD2 covers 9 bases. Unmatched junction bases numbered 5, after V lost 4 bases and J lost 3 bases. This CDR3 contains 14 residues. Germline V lookup: CDR1 SGHNT, CDR2 YYREEE (reference sequence). The CDR3 DNA reads TGTGCCAGCAGCCCTGCGGGGGGGTACTACGAGCAGTACTTC. Residues: CASSPAGGYYEQYF. The variable domain in full, completed from reference TRBV5-4 and TRBJ2-7, reads ETGVTQSPTHLIKTRGQQVTLRCSSQSGHNTVSWYQQALGQGPQFIFQYYREEENGRGNFPPRFSGLQFPNYSSELNVNALELDDSALYLCASSPAGGYYEQYFGPGTRLTVT.

The CDR3 region is CASSRPGGPYNSPLHF. Here the CDR3 DNA reads TGTGCCAGCAGTCGGCCCGGAGGCCCCTATAATTCACCCCTCCACTTT. The chain links TRBV28 to TRBJ1-6; D remains unclear. The CDR3 consists of 16 residues. CDR1 is MDHEN, CDR2 SYDVKM, per germline. Trimming left V 5 bases short and J 2 bases short, with 13 bases between.

V gene TRBV18 combines with J gene TRBJ2-2; 8 bases align to TRBD2. The germline CDR1 and CDR2 sequences are KGHSH and LQKENI. With V trimmed by 3 bases and J by 6 bases, 9 bases remained unmatched. The CDR3 totals 16 residues. This chain's CDR3 is CASSPTSAPVAGELFF. CDR3 DNA: TGTGCCAGCTCACCGACTAGCGCCCCGGTGGCCGGGGAGCTGTTTTTT.

This clone was counted only a few times. The chain carries TRBV6-5 and TRBJ2-7; D gene unclear. CDR3 length: 13 amino acids. Germline CDR1 and CDR2: MNHEY and SVGAGI. Trimming cost V 9 bases and J 2 bases, with 14 bases left between them. The DNA for the CDR3 is TGTGCCAGTCGTCCCACACCAACCTACGAGCAGTACTTC. Amino acids: CASRPTPTYEQYF.